Below are 8 T cell receptor beta chains sequenced from a single sample in a study of T cell responses to AZD1222 COVID-19 vaccine. Profiled with immunoSEQ multiplex PCR; TCRdb holds only in-frame clones, not every one. This sample has around 190,000 clones, with 80% to 95% found just once. The source material was peripheral blood, sampled 28 days after the second AZD1222 dose. Receptors were obtained from an adult who received the AZD1222 COVID-19 vaccine.

The V call is TRBV7-9, the J call TRBJ1-3, with a possible D match to TRBD1 (5 bases). From germline, CDR1 is SEHNR and CDR2 FQNEAQ (reference sequence). V lost 1 base and J 8 bases, leaving 6 bases between the germline ends. The CDR3 totals 12 residues. Here the CDR3 DNA reads TGTGCCAGCAGCTTAGTAGGGGACACCATATATTTT. Protein sequence: CASSLVGDTIYF.

The rearrangement links TRBV6-6 to TRBJ1-2; unclear D gene. Germline assignment: CDR1 MNHNY and CDR2 SVGAGI (reference sequence). Trimming removed 5 bases at V and 4 bases at J, with 14 bases between. The CDR3 has 14 residues. As DNA, the CDR3 is TGTGCCAGCAGTGTCCGACCGGGAGGCTATGGCTACACCTTC. It translates to CASSVRPGGYGYTF.

The CDR3 loop is CATSRVAGELFF. The CDR3 region has the DNA TGTGCCACCAGCAGGGTGGCCGGGGAGCTGTTTTTT. This rearrangement joins TRBV24-1 to TRBJ2-2, with D tentatively TRBD1 (5 bases). V was cut by 7 bases and J by 6 bases, with 8 bases left in between. The CDR3 length is 12 residues. The germline gives CDR1 KGHDR, CDR2 SFDVKD.

The V call is TRBV5-4, the J call TRBJ2-7, with 10 bases fitting TRBD2. Germline V lookup: CDR1 SGHNT, CDR2 YYREEE (reference sequence). The CDR3 contains 17 residues. Trimming cost V 1 base and J 2 bases; bases outside gene matches: 9. CDR3 residues: CASSLTTLAGVTYEQYF. The CDR3, as DNA: TGTGCCAGCAGCTTGACAACCCTAGCGGGGGTCACCTACGAGCAGTACTTC.

As DNA, the CDR3 is TGTGCCAGCAGCTTAGATCCGGGGAGGAGCGACGAGCAGTACTTC. It encodes CASSLDPGRSDEQYF. The V gene is TRBV7-9, the J gene TRBJ2-7; D perhaps matches TRBD2 (6 bases). This CDR3 is built from 15 residues. The V and J ends lost 1 base and 5 bases respectively, with 15 bases between them. The germline V gene has CDR1 SEHNR and CDR2 FQNEAQ (reference sequence).

This chain uses TRBV5-6 with TRBJ2-7; D might be TRBD2 (6 bases). Germline V gene lookup returns CDR1 SGHDT and CDR2 YYEEEE. This CDR3 has 18 residues. V was shortened by 6 bases and J by 4 bases, with 29 bases between the two germline ends. The CDR3 sequence is CASNYRQTARGSHYEQYF. CDR3 in DNA: TGTGCCAGCAACTATCGTCAGACTGCGCGGGGATCCCATTACGAGCAGTACTTC.

V is TRBV7-8 and J is TRBJ1-2; 7 bases map to TRBD1. Germline assignment: CDR1 SGHVS and CDR2 FQNEAQ. Trimming removed 5 bases from V and 2 bases from J; junction bases left unmatched: 14. CDR3 size: 17 residues. Here the CDR3 reads CASSPLKTGLGNYGYTF. In nucleotides, the CDR3 is TGTGCCAGCAGCCCCCTAAAGACAGGGTTGGGAAACTATGGCTACACCTTC.

The CDR3 region has the DNA TGTGCCAGCAGCTTACGGCGGGGGGCCCTCACCGGGGAGCTGTTTTTT. Its translation is CASSLRRGALTGELFF. V and J are TRBV5-5 and TRBJ2-2; 8 nucleotides line up with TRBD2. Germline CDR1 and CDR2: SGHKS and YYEKEE (reference sequence). This CDR3 comprises 16 residues. Trimming at V came to 2 bases and at J to 4 bases, leaving 7 bases not matched to a gene.